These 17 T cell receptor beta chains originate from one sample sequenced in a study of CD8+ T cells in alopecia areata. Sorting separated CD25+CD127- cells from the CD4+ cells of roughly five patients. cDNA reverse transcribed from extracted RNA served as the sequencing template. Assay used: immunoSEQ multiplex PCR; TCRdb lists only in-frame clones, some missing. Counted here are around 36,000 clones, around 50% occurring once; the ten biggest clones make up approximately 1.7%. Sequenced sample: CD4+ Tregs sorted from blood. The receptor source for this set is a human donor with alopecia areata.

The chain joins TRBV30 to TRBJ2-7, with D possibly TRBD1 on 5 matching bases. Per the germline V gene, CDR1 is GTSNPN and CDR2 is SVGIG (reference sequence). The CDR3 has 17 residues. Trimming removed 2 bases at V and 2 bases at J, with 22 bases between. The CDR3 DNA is TGTGCCTGGAGTACCAGGGATCTTCGCCAGGTGACCTACGAGCAGTACTTC. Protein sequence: CAWSTRDLRQVTYEQYF.

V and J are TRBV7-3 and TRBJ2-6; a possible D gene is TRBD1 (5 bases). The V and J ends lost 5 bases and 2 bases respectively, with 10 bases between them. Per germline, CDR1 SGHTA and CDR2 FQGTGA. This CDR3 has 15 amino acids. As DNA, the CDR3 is TGTGCCAGCAGCCAAGGGGTGGCTGGGGCCAACGTCCTGACTTTC. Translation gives CASSQGVAGANVLTF.

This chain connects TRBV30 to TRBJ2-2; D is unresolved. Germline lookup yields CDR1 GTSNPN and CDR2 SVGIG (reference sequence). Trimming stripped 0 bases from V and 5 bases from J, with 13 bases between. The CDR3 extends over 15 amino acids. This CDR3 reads CAWSVQSASTGELFF. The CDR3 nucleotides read TGTGCCTGGAGTGTACAGTCGGCGTCGACCGGGGAGCTGTTTTTT. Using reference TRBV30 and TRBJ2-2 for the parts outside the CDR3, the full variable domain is SQTIHQWPATLVQPVGSPLSLECTVEGTSNPNLYWYRQAAGRGLQLLFYSVGIGQISSEVPQNLSASRPQDRQFILSSKKLLLSDSGFYLCAWSVQSASTGELFFGEGSRLTVL.

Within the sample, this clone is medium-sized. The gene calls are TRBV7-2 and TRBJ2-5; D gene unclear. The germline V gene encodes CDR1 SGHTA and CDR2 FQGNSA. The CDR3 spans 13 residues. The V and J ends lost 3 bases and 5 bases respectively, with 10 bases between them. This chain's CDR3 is CASSLSSRETQYF. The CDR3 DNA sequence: TGTGCCAGCAGCTTGAGCTCCCGGGAGACCCAGTACTTC.

The CDR3 region is CAISDFSGTHLEQFF. The DNA for the CDR3 is TGTGCCATCAGTGACTTTTCCGGGACACATCTTGAGCAGTTCTTC. The V gene is TRBV10-3, the J gene TRBJ2-1, with D possibly TRBD1 on 6 matching bases. This CDR3 contains 15 residues. Germline V gene lookup returns CDR1 ENHRY and CDR2 SYGVKD. V was cut by 3 bases and J by 9 bases, with 18 bases left in between.

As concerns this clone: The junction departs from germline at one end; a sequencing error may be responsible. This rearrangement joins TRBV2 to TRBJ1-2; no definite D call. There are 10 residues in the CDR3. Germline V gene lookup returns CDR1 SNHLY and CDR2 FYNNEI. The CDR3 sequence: CASSQTRLLF. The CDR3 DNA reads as TGTGCCAGCAGCCAGACGAGGTTGCTTTTC.

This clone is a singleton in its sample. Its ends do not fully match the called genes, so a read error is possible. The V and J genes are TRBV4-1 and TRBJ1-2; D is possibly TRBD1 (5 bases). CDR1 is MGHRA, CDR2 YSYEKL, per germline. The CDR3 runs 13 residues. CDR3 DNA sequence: TGTGCCAGCAGCCAAGCAGGGAACTATGGCTACACCTTC. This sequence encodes CASSQAGNYGYTF.

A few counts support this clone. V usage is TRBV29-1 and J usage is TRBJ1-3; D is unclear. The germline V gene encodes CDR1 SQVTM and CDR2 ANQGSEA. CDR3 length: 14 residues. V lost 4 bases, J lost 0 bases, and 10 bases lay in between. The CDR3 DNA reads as TGCAGCGTTGTGGGATCGAGCTCTGGAAACACCATATATTTT. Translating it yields CSVVGSSSGNTIYF.

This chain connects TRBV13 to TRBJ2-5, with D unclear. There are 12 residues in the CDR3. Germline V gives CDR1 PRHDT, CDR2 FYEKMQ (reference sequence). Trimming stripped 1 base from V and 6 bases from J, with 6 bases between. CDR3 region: CASSLVPKTQYF. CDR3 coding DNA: TGTGCCAGCAGCTTAGTTCCGAAGACCCAGTACTTC.

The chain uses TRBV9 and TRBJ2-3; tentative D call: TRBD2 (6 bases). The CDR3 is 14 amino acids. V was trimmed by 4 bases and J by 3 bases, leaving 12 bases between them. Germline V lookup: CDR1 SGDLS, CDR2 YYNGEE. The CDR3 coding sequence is TGTGCCAGCAGCTCTAGAGGGAGGACAGATACGCAGTATTTT. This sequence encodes CASSSRGRTDTQYF. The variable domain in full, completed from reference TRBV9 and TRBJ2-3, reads DSGVTQTPKHLITATGQRVTLRCSPRSGDLSVYWYQQSLDQGLQFLIQYYNGEERAKGNILERFSAQQFPDLHSELNLSSLELGDSALYFCASSSRGRTDTQYFGPGTRLTVL.

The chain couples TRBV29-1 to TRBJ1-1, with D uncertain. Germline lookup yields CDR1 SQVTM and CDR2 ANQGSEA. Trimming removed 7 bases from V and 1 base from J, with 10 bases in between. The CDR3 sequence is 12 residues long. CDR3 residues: CSAGRGNTEAFF. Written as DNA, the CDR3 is TGCAGCGCCGGGCGGGGGAACACTGAAGCTTTCTTT.

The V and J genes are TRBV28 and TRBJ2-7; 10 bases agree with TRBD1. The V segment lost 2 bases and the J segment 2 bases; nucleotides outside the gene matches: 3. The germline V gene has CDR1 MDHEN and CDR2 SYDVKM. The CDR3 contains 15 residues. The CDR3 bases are TGTGCCAGCAGTTTAACCGGGACAGGGGCCTACGAGCAGTACTTC. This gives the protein CASSLTGTGAYEQYF.

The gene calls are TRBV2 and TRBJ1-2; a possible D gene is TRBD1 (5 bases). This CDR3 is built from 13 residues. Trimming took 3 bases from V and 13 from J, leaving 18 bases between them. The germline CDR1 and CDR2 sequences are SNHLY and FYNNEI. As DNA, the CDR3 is TGTGCCAGCAGTGACAGACAGCTGTCGGAGGGCACCTTC. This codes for CASSDRQLSEGTF.

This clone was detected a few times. CDR3 in DNA: TGTGCCAGCAGTTTCGGGCTAGCGGGCACCACCTACGAGCAGTACTTC. It is translated as CASSFGLAGTTYEQYF. The chain links TRBV28 to TRBJ2-7, with 8 nucleotides matching TRBD2. After removal of 3 bases from V and 2 bases from J, the junction contained 9 bases not matched to a gene. This CDR3 is 16 amino acids long. Germline CDR1 MDHEN, CDR2 SYDVKM.

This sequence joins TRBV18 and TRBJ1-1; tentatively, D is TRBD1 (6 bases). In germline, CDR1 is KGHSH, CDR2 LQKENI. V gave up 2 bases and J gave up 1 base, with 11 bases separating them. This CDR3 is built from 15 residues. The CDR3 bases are TGTGCCAGCTCACCAAGGAGGGGGGAGAACACTGAAGCTTTCTTT. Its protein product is CASSPRRGENTEAFF. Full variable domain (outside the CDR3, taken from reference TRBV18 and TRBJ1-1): NAGVMQNPRHLVRRRGQEARLRCSPMKGHSHVYWYRQLPEEGLKFMVYLQKENIIDESGMPKERFSAEFPKEGPSILRIQQVVRGDSAAYFCASSPRRGENTEAFFGQGTRLTVV.

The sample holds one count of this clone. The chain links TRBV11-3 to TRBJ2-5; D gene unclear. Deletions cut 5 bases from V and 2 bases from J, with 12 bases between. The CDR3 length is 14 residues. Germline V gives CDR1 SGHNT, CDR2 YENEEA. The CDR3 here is CASSPLRHQETQYF. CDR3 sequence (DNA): TGTGCCAGCAGCCCCCTCCGACATCAAGAGACCCAGTACTTC.

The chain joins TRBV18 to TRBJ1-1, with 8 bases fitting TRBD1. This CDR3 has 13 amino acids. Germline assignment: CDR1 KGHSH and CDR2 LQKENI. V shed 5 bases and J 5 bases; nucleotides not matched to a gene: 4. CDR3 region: CASSKQGGTEAFF. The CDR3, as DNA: TGTGCCAGCTCAAAACAGGGGGGGACTGAAGCTTTCTTT.